One sample yielded the 28 T cell receptor beta chains listed below, sequenced in a study of PD-1 blockade in mismatch repair-deficient tumors. The assay was immunoSEQ multiplex PCR, and TCRdb's table has in-frame clones only and misses some. Counted here are some 120,000 clones, about 83% occurring once; the ten biggest clones make up about 4.5%. Sequencing was performed on peripheral blood, taken more than 58 weeks after starting pembrolizumab. These receptors were taken from an adult with mismatch repair-deficient cancer.

The chain links TRBV9 to TRBJ2-7, with D perhaps being TRBD1 or TRBD2 (5 bases each). CDR1 is SGDLS, CDR2 YYNGEE, per germline. Trimming shortened V by 0 bases and J by 7 bases, and 14 bases separated the two germline ends. The CDR3 runs 14 residues. The CDR3 nucleotides are TGTGCCAGCAGCGTAGCTGTGTGGGGCGGGGAGCAGTACTTC. The encoded protein is CASSVAVWGGEQYF. The variable domain in full, completed from reference TRBV9 and TRBJ2-7, reads DSGVTQTPKHLITATGQRVTLRCSPRSGDLSVYWYQQSLDQGLQFLIQYYNGEERAKGNILERFSAQQFPDLHSELNLSSLELGDSALYFCASSVAVWGGEQYFGPGTRLTVT.

V gene TRBV27 combines with J gene TRBJ2-5, with a weak D call TRBD1 (5 bases). Germline V gives CDR1 MNHEY, CDR2 SMNVEV (reference sequence). V was trimmed by 6 bases and J by 7 bases, leaving 15 bases between them. The CDR3 is made up of 13 amino acids. CDR3 amino acids: CASSPQGYGTQYF. As DNA, the CDR3 is TGTGCCAGCAGCCCTCAGGGTTACGGGACCCAGTACTTC.

The V and J genes are TRBV5-4 and TRBJ2-5; 12 bases are shared with TRBD2. CDR1 and CDR2 from the germline V gene are SGHNT and YYREEE (reference sequence). The CDR3 has 15 amino acids. Trimming cost V 5 bases and J 3 bases; bases outside gene matches: 5. The chain's CDR3 is CASRGLAGREETQYF. The CDR3 coding sequence is TGTGCCAGCAGAGGACTAGCGGGACGGGAAGAGACCCAGTACTTC.

The V gene is TRBV13, the J gene TRBJ2-1, with 10 nucleotides matching TRBD2. Per germline, CDR1 PRHDT and CDR2 FYEKMQ (reference sequence). With 0 bases clipped from V and 7 bases from J, the junction kept 6 bases outside the gene matches. The CDR3 contains 16 residues. CDR3 sequence: CASSLGAGGPRNEQFF. For the CDR3, the DNA is TGTGCCAGCAGCTTAGGAGCGGGAGGGCCGAGGAATGAGCAGTTCTTC. Filled out from reference TRBV13 and TRBJ2-1, the complete variable domain reads AAGVIQSPRHLIKEKRETATLKCYPIPRHDTVYWYQQGPGQDPQFLISFYEKMQSDKGSIPDRFSAQQFSDYHSELNMSSLELGDSALYFCASSLGAGGPRNEQFFGPGTRLTVL.

The gene calls are TRBV4-1 and TRBJ1-5; D not certain. Per germline, CDR1 MGHRA and CDR2 YSYEKL. This CDR3 contains 15 residues. The V end lost 3 bases, the J end lost 1 base, and 10 bases lay between the germline ends. The CDR3 loop reads CASSQTRTSNQPQHF. CDR3 nucleotide sequence: TGCGCCAGCAGCCAGACTCGAACCAGCAATCAGCCCCAGCATTTT.

The V call is TRBV7-9, the J call TRBJ2-7; D remains unclear. Germline V CDR1 and CDR2: SEHNR, FQNEAQ (reference sequence). The CDR3 is 14 amino acids. The ends were cut back, 6 bases at V and 6 bases at J, with 18 bases in the middle. Written as DNA, the CDR3 is TGTGCCAGCAGTCGCCACGTCGCCCCATTCGAGCAGTACTTC. The encoded protein is CASSRHVAPFEQYF.

This clone occurred once. This chain joins TRBV19 and TRBJ2-7; 9 positions match TRBD1. The J segment lost 11 bases and the V segment lost 0 bases, leaving 11 bases of the junction unmatched. Germline CDR1 LNHDA, CDR2 SQIVND (reference sequence). This CDR3 has 15 residues. The CDR3 here is CASSIERQGGPQKYF. CDR3 coding DNA: TGTGCCAGTAGTATAGAACGACAGGGGGGTCCCCAGAAGTACTTC.

This clone was detected only once. This sequence joins TRBV11-2 and TRBJ2-2; a possible D gene is TRBD1 (6 bases). CDR3 length: 19 amino acids. The germline V gene encodes CDR1 SGHAT and CDR2 FQNNGV. V was shortened by 5 bases and J by 6 bases, with 28 bases between the two germline ends. The CDR3 nucleotides are TGTGCCAGCAGCCCCGTAGGGGGTCCAGGGGCCTTTATCTCCGGGGAGCTGTTTTTT. Amino acids: CASSPVGGPGAFISGELFF.

CDR3 amino acids: CASSQDGSQTGELFF. The CDR3 DNA reads TGTGCCAGCAGCCAAGATGGTAGCCAGACCGGGGAGCTGTTTTTT. The chain uses TRBV4-2 and TRBJ2-2; D is unclear. CDR3 size: 15 residues. Germline V gene data show CDR1 as LGHNA and CDR2 as YNFKEQ. V lost 0 bases and J lost 5, with 10 bases in between.

The chain joins TRBV6-5 to TRBJ2-2, with 8 bases lining up with TRBD2. Trimming took 8 bases from V and 1 from J; bases not matched to a gene: 6. The CDR3 loop spans 15 amino acids. Germline values: CDR1 MNHEY, CDR2 SVGAGI. The CDR3 region has the DNA TGTGCCAGCCGCGCAAGCGGGAGGAACACCGGGGAGCTGTTTTTT. Translated, it gives CASRASGRNTGELFF.

This rearrangement joins TRBV21-1 to TRBJ2-7; the DNA was not compared with TRBD2, the D call given in the table. TRBV21-1 is assigned pseudogene status. This CDR3 has 19 residues. The CDR3 protein is CASSTPGLAGTLYTYEQYF. DNA for the CDR3: TGTGCCAGCAGCACCCCGGGACTAGCGGGAACCCTCTACACCTACGAGCAGTACTTC.

This chain joins TRBV13 and TRBJ2-4; 8 bases agree with TRBD2. V was clipped by 6 bases and J by 8 bases; unmatched bases: 6. The CDR3 is made up of 13 amino acids. The germline V gene has CDR1 PRHDT and CDR2 FYEKMQ (reference sequence). CDR3 bases: TGTGCCAGCAGAGGTACGGGGGGGGACATTCAGTACTTC. It yields the protein CASRGTGGDIQYF.

The gene calls are TRBV27 and TRBJ2-7, with 10 bases that match TRBD1. Per germline, CDR1 MNHEY and CDR2 SMNVEV (reference sequence). CDR3 size: 15 residues. Trimming took 5 bases from V and 9 from J; bases not matched to a gene: 13. CDR3 in amino acids: CASSPGDRGGLGQYF. CDR3 nucleotide sequence: TGTGCCAGCAGTCCGGGGGACAGGGGAGGATTGGGGCAGTACTTC.

This clone has just a few counts. CDR3 region: CASRENTEAFF. The DNA of the CDR3 is TGTGCCAGCCGAGAGAACACTGAAGCTTTCTTT. The V call is TRBV6-6, the J call TRBJ1-1; D is uncertain. From germline, CDR1 is MNHNY and CDR2 SVGAGI (reference sequence). V was pared by 8 bases and J by 1 base, with 5 bases between. The CDR3 sequence is 11 residues long.

The chain has TRBV4-1 and TRBJ1-5, with D possibly being TRBD1 (6 bases). Germline loops: CDR1 MGHRA, CDR2 YSYEKL. V was clipped by 3 bases and J by 4 bases, with 16 bases between them. CDR3 length: 16 residues. The CDR3 coding sequence is TGCGCCAGCAGCCACCAACAGGGAACTAGGAATCAGCCCCAGCATTTT. It translates to CASSHQQGTRNQPQHF.

This clone was counted between two and nine times. V is TRBV7-3 and J is TRBJ2-7, with D possibly TRBD1 on 6 matching bases. From germline, CDR1 is SGHTA and CDR2 FQGTGA. The length of the CDR3 is 13 residues. V lost 4 bases and J 4 bases, leaving 11 bases between the germline ends. CDR3 amino acids: CASSYRDGYEQYF. The CDR3 DNA reads as TGTGCCAGCAGCTACAGGGACGGTTACGAGCAGTACTTC. The complete variable domain, with remaining parts taken from reference TRBV7-3 and TRBJ2-7, reads GAGVSQTPSNKVTEKGKYVELRCDPISGHTALYWYRQSLGQGPEFLIYFQGTGAADDSGLPNDRFFAVRPEGSVSTLKIQRTERGDSAVYLCASSYRDGYEQYFGPGTRLTVT.

V gene TRBV4-2 combines with J gene TRBJ1-4, with 9 nucleotides matching TRBD1. The CDR3 sequence is 16 residues long. Germline CDR1 is LGHNA and CDR2 is YNFKEQ. With V trimmed by 3 bases and J by 7 bases, 9 bases remained unmatched. In DNA form, the CDR3 reads TGTGCCAGCAGCCAGATACGGGGACAGGGCTTTGAAAAACTGTTTTTT. This encodes CASSQIRGQGFEKLFF.

The genes are TRBV30 and TRBJ2-7; 9 nucleotides align to TRBD2. With V trimmed by 0 bases and J by 0 bases, 3 bases remained unmatched. There are 15 residues in the CDR3. Germline V gene data show CDR1 as GTSNPN and CDR2 as SVGIG (reference sequence). The CDR3 sequence is CAWSVLAGVSYEQYF. DNA for the CDR3: TGTGCCTGGAGTGTACTAGCGGGTGTCTCCTACGAGCAGTACTTC.

This clone came up a few times. The chain couples TRBV27 to TRBJ1-5, with D unresolved. CDR1 MNHEY and CDR2 SMNVEV come from the germline V gene (reference sequence). V lost 0 bases to trimming and J lost 5 bases, with 11 bases between them. CDR3 length equals 15 residues. The CDR3 DNA sequence: TGTGCCAGCAGTTTATCGAACAATCCTCATCAGCCCCAGCATTTT. This gives the protein CASSLSNNPHQPQHF.

The chain is built from TRBV7-9 and TRBJ2-7; D may be TRBD2 (6 bases). This CDR3 spans 14 amino acids. Trimming took 1 base from V and 4 from J, leaving 11 bases between them. From germline, CDR1 is SEHNR and CDR2 FQNEAQ (reference sequence). CDR3 amino acids: CASSLVSGLYEQYF. In DNA, the CDR3 is TGTGCCAGCAGCTTAGTTAGCGGCCTATACGAGCAGTACTTC.

The genes are TRBV10-2 and TRBJ2-1, with D perhaps matching TRBD1 (5 bases). CDR1 and CDR2 from the germline V gene are WSHSY and SAAADI. The CDR3 runs 14 residues. Trimming took off 0 bases at V and 5 bases at J, with 8 bases between the two ends. Written as DNA, the CDR3 is TGCGCCAGCAGTGAGTCGCCAGGGAACAATGAGCAGTTCTTC. It is translated as CASSESPGNNEQFF.

This clone has a single count. The chain carries TRBV30 and TRBJ1-1, with D possibly being TRBD1 (5 bases). The CDR3 spans 11 residues. In germline, CDR1 is GTSNPN, CDR2 SVGIG (reference sequence). Trimming took 7 bases from V and 4 from J, leaving 10 bases between them. For the CDR3, the DNA is TGTGCCTCGGGGGTTACCACTGAAGCTTTCTTT. The encoded protein is CASGVTTEAFF.

The V and J genes are TRBV5-4 and TRBJ1-1, with D perhaps matching TRBD1 (6 bases). The CDR3 sequence is 13 residues long. Germline-derived CDR1 and CDR2 are SGHNT and YYREEE (reference sequence). Trimming removed 4 bases at V and 2 bases at J, with 9 bases between. In DNA form, the CDR3 reads TGTGCCAGCAGCCCACAGGGTAACACTGAAGCTTTCTTT. Amino acids: CASSPQGNTEAFF.

The rearrangement links TRBV14 to TRBJ2-7; tentative D call: TRBD1 (5 bases). The CDR3 sequence is 16 residues long. Trimming stripped 1 base from V and 3 bases from J, with 16 bases between. Germline assignment: CDR1 SGHDN and CDR2 FVKESK. Here the CDR3 reads CASSQGIWQGSYEQYF. The CDR3 DNA reads TGTGCCAGCAGCCAAGGAATTTGGCAGGGCAGCTACGAGCAGTACTTC.

The genes are TRBV7-6 and TRBJ2-5; 9 nucleotides match TRBD2. J lost 4 bases, V lost 7 bases, and 10 bases had no gene match. The CDR3 length is 15 residues. Germline values: CDR1 SGHVS, CDR2 FNYEAQ. The CDR3 coding sequence is TGTGCCAGCAAGAAGGCGACAGCGGGAGGAGAGACCCAGTACTTC. It encodes CASKKATAGGETQYF.

This clone was seen a few times. This chain links TRBV9 with TRBJ2-5; TRBD1 agrees at 8 bases. CDR3 length equals 16 residues. Germline-derived CDR1 and CDR2 are SGDLS and YYNGEE. V lost 0 bases to trimming and J lost 4 bases; unmatched junction nucleotides: 8. The CDR3 loop is CASSVADRADRETQYF. The CDR3 region has the DNA TGTGCCAGCAGCGTAGCGGACAGGGCGGATCGAGAGACCCAGTACTTC. The whole variable domain, filled in from reference TRBV9 and TRBJ2-5, reads DSGVTQTPKHLITATGQRVTLRCSPRSGDLSVYWYQQSLDQGLQFLIQYYNGEERAKGNILERFSAQQFPDLHSELNLSSLELGDSALYFCASSVADRADRETQYFGPGTRLLVL.

The chain joins TRBV15 to TRBJ1-5; D not certain. CDR1 is LNHNV, CDR2 YYDKDF, per germline (reference sequence). V was shortened by 1 base and J by 0 bases, with 7 bases between the two germline ends. The CDR3 consists of 15 residues. As DNA, the CDR3 is TGTGCCACCAGCAGAGGTAGGAATAGCAATCAGCCCCAGCATTTT. It encodes CATSRGRNSNQPQHF.

The chain carries TRBV2 and TRBJ2-7, with TRBD2 identical over 10 bases. The germline CDR1 and CDR2 sequences are SNHLY and FYNNEI. The CDR3 covers 15 residues. J was trimmed by 0 bases and V by 7 bases; bases with no gene match: 6. The CDR3 spells CASKVTSGSSYEQYF. In DNA, the CDR3 is TGTGCCAGCAAGGTGACTAGCGGGTCCTCCTACGAGCAGTACTTC.